The 11 T cell receptor beta chains given below trace back to one sample, sequenced in a study of OX40 agonist ivuxolimab in advanced cancers. Here immunoSEQ multiplex PCR was the method, and the copy in TCRdb shows in-frame clones only, minus some. The data hold tens of thousands of clones, with 80% to 90% observed a single time. The specimen comprised CD4+ or CD8+ T cells sorted from blood, sampled in a trial of the OX40 agonist ivuxolimab. All receptors come from an adult with an advanced solid tumor such as melanoma, head and neck, liver or kidney cancer.

J is TRBJ1-5 and V is TRBV10-3, with D possibly being TRBD1 (5 bases). The CDR3 is made up of 15 amino acids. V shed 2 bases and J shed 3 bases, with 11 bases lying between them. Germline V CDR1 and CDR2: ENHRY, SYGVKD. The CDR3 nucleotides are TGTGCCATCAGTGAGGAGGGGCCGAACAATCAGCCCCAGCATTTT. This translates into CAISEEGPNNQPQHF.

The count of this clone is one. J is TRBJ2-5 and V is TRBV7-2, with TRBD2 matching 7 bases. Matching the DNA end better, TRBJ2-7 makes the J call doubtful. Germline V gene sequence: CDR1 SGHTA, CDR2 FQGNSA. The CDR3 extends over 16 amino acids. This CDR3 is CASSLWALAESYEQYF. CDR3 DNA sequence: TGTGCCAGCAGCTTATGGGCCCTAGCGGAATCCTACGAGCAGTACTTC.

The CDR3 here is CASSDVLLTDTQYF. The CDR3 DNA reads TGTGCCAGCAGTGACGTCCTCTTAACAGATACGCAGTATTTT. The chain links TRBV2 to TRBJ2-3, with D unclear. The ends were cut back, 3 bases at V and 3 bases at J, with 10 bases in the middle. The germline CDR1 and CDR2 sequences are SNHLY and FYNNEI. The length of the CDR3 is 14 residues. Full variable domain (missing parts from reference TRBV2 and TRBJ2-3): EPEVTQTPSHQVTQMGQEVILRCVPISNHLYFYWYRQILGQKVEFLVSFYNNEISEKSEIFDDQFSVERPDGSNFTLKIRSTKLEDSAMYFCASSDVLLTDTQYFGPGTRLTVL.

The chain links TRBV10-1 to TRBJ1-1; D gene unclear. Trimming took off 3 bases at V and 7 bases at J, with 12 bases between the two ends. The germline gives CDR1 WNHNN, CDR2 SYGVQD (reference sequence). This CDR3 spans 13 amino acids. The DNA of the CDR3 is TGCGCCAGCAGTGAATCTCCGGGGAATGAAGCTTTCTTT. It codes for CASSESPGNEAFF.

In DNA, the CDR3 is TGCGCCAGCAGCCAAGATTTGGCGGATAGGGGAACCGGGGAGCTGTTTTTT. Amino acid sequence: CASSQDLADRGTGELFF. V usage is TRBV4-1 and J usage is TRBJ2-2; D may be TRBD1 (5 bases). Trimming cost V 0 bases and J 5 bases, with 16 bases left between them. Germline CDR1 and CDR2: MGHRA and YSYEKL. CDR3 length: 17 residues.

The chain is built from TRBV6-1 and TRBJ2-7, with TRBD1 matching 8 bases. Germline loops: CDR1 MNHNS, CDR2 SASEGT. The CDR3 consists of 16 residues. V lost 2 bases to trimming and J lost 3 bases; unmatched junction nucleotides: 9. CDR3 coding DNA: TGTGCCAGCAGTGAAAGTGGACAGGGCTTCCTCTACGAGCAGTACTTC. Translating gives CASSESGQGFLYEQYF.

The CDR3 DNA follows: TGTGCCAGCTCACCACGGACAGGGGGGCTCAATCAGCCCCAGCATTTT. It encodes CASSPRTGGLNQPQHF. The chain employs TRBV18 and TRBJ1-5; 10 bases match TRBD1. CDR1 is KGHSH and CDR2 is LQKENI in the germline V gene. The CDR3 loop spans 16 amino acids. Germline trimming cut 1 base from V and 3 bases from J; bases unmatched to any gene: 3. Supplemented by reference TRBV18 and TRBJ1-5, the full variable domain reads NAGVMQNPRHLVRRRGQEARLRCSPMKGHSHVYWYRQLPEEGLKFMVYLQKENIIDESGMPKERFSAEFPKEGPSILRIQQVVRGDSAAYFCASSPRTGGLNQPQHFGDGTRLSIL.

The chain links TRBV6-5 to TRBJ2-7; 9 bases fit TRBD2. V shed 6 bases and J 2 bases; nucleotides not matched to a gene: 8. The CDR3 sequence is 15 residues long. Per the germline V gene, CDR1 is MNHEY and CDR2 is SVGAGI. CDR3 nucleotides: TGTGCCAGCAGCTATACTCTAGCGGGGACCTACGAGCAGTACTTC. As protein: CASSYTLAGTYEQYF.

The chain has TRBV4-2 and TRBJ2-1; 8 nucleotides align to TRBD2. J was trimmed by 2 bases and V by 4 bases; bases with no gene match: 10. The CDR3 sequence is 17 residues long. In germline, CDR1 is LGHNA, CDR2 YNFKEQ. The DNA of the CDR3 is TGTGCCAGCAGCCTCCCTGCGGCGGGAGGAACCTACAATGAGCAGTTCTTC. Translating gives CASSLPAAGGTYNEQFF.

The chain couples TRBV15 to TRBJ1-5; 7 bases line up with TRBD1. Germline V gene lookup returns CDR1 LNHNV and CDR2 YYDKDF (reference sequence). V shed 0 bases and J 1 base; nucleotides not matched to a gene: 6. This CDR3 has 17 residues. The CDR3 sequence is CATSRDRQGSSNQPQHF. DNA of the CDR3: TGTGCCACCAGCAGAGATCGACAGGGCTCGAGCAATCAGCCCCAGCATTTT.

For the CDR3, the DNA is TGTGCCAGCAGTTACTCGAGTATGCTGGGCGGCTACACCTTC. Translating gives CASSYSSMLGGYTF. This chain joins TRBV6-5 and TRBJ1-2; D not resolved. CDR1 MNHEY and CDR2 SVGAGI come from the germline V gene. The CDR3 is made up of 14 amino acids. The V end was cut by 0 bases, the J end by 8 bases, with 13 bases between.